This T cell receptor (beta chain) was found in a study of cytomegalovirus exposure and HLA in healthy donors (dated by TCRdb to 2015 to 2018). Looking at the study overall: An earlier analysis of about 530 of the donors reported under 300 Gb of sequence data and 90 million to 120 million unique TCR beta sequences obtained from about 179 million T cells. Approximately 310 gigabases of sequencing data and approximately 93 million unique TCR sequences were included in an early release covering about 600 HLA-typed donors. Of the roughly 390 genotyped donors, approximately 83% fell in the genetic ancestry cluster associated with self-reported Caucasian donors. The study aimed to test whether signatures of past pathogen exposure could be identified by cataloging public T cell receptors. Using immunosequencing, the study profiled T cell repertoires from approximately 700 subjects and related those repertoires to cytomegalovirus serostatus. Along with the roughly 710-subject first cohort, a separate validation cohort of over a hundred different subjects was used. To predict cytomegalovirus infection status, the study combined high-throughput TCR immunosequencing, statistical association of individual TCRs with disease status, and machine learning. A later analysis re-analyzed previously published TCR beta repertoires from 600 to 850 donors and added high-resolution HLA genotyping to study TCR occurrence patterns. In the later analysis, no new phenotypic data were used to find candidate immune exposures; instead, reliance was placed on TCR beta sequences and their occurrence across donors. To decide whether each TCR beta V gene segment behaved as functional or pseudogenic, an earlier analysis of some 580 of the donors relied on high-throughput TCR beta sequencing. Donor age, sex, ethnicity and CMV serostatus were compiled alongside the repertoire data. In a later genetic analysis, genome-wide SNP genotypes for 398 of the 666 donors were used, and that subset was treated as a discovery cohort. Every discovery cohort repertoire had been produced on one sequencing platform. Both class I and class II loci were covered by HLA typing, at four-digit resolution. The number of typed donors differed by locus: roughly 620-630 for A, B, C, DRB1 and DQB1; approximately 520 for DQA1; approximately 610 for DPA1; and roughly 450 for DPB1. About 5 DR-DQ haplotypes were handled as single units for association and clustering, since linkage in the cohort was strong. Among roughly 400 genotyped donors of the cohort, an average of approximately 230,000 unique TCR beta nucleotide sequences were sequenced per donor, around 18% of them non-productive.

This clone was seen only a few times. This clone's antigen is unknown. Per-base quality was not reported, and no clone a single base away is much larger than it. The library was produced with the immunoSEQ multiplex PCR assay. For the multiplex PCR, a mixture combining 60 forward primers for TCR Vbeta segments and 13 reverse primers for TCR Jbeta segments was used. The CDR3 region of rearranged TCR beta genes was amplified from genomic DNA with a multiplex PCR assay. The amplified TCR beta libraries were sequenced on the Illumina HiSeq System as 87-base-pair reads. Per the source publication's procedure: A later analysis tallied 75 million to 95 million unique TCR beta chains across the 660 or so repertoires, and approximately 12 million of those chains were shared by two or more donors. Raw reads were error-corrected and collapsed into unique sequences with a nearest-neighbor algorithm that merged closely related sequences to remove PCR and sequencing errors. V, D and J gene segments were assigned by aligning CDR3 sequences to IMGT reference sequences. For a sequence to be retained, a match of at least six nucleotides to both a V gene segment and a J gene segment was required. Rearrangements were classified as productive when the CDR3 lacked stop codons and remained in frame with V and J, and all other rearrangements were classified as non-productive. CDR3 was defined by IMGT convention, running from the second conserved V-encoded cysteine to the conserved J-encoded phenylalanine. Sequences without an unambiguous match to a single V gene segment were excluded from the earlier analysis of 450 to 750 of the donors. An earlier analysis of about 600 of the donors called V segments functional above 56.7% productive rearrangements and segregating when the between-donor standard deviation exceeded 5%. A statistical classification framework was built for diagnosing cytomegalovirus status from the catalog of TCR beta chain sequences. V and J gene assignment, in a later analysis, came from comparing TCR nucleotide sequences with IMGT/GENE-DB human TR gene sequences. Using the TCRdist pipeline, a later analysis assigned CDR3 sequences along with most-parsimonious VDJ recombination scenarios. In a later analysis, each TCR beta chain was defined by its CDR3 amino acid sequence together with its V-gene family, and reads without a unique V-gene family were excluded. To address suspected cross-contamination and a sequencing artifact, a later analysis removed around 590 highly shared, low-generation-probability nucleotide sequences. In a later analysis, a clonal expansion index was calculated for each public chain from normalized within-repertoire ranks of inferred template counts. A later analysis computed generation probabilities with a VDJ recombination model fitted to out-of-frame rearrangements, and checked the results against IGoR. In a later analysis, hypergeometric tests were used to score TCR-TCR, TCR-HLA and TCR-CMV co-occurrence, with a repertoire-size bias correction applied to TCR pairs. A later analysis estimated false discovery rates by permuting HLA or CMV assignments 20 times. A later analysis grouped co-occurring TCRs with DBSCAN, adding TCRdist sequence similarity when clustering within HLA-allele-positive subsets. Repertoires with fewer than 30,000 or more than 120,000 public chains, plus five repertoires with anomalous nucleotide sharing, were excluded from co-occurrence clustering. TCRdb limited this immuneACCESS table to in-frame rearrangements with V and J called. A share of clones is missing; checked studies link under half to unresolved V genes, and the rest is unexplained. V and J calls plus clone size are reproduced from that table; the DNA served to infer D and trimming. Across this sample there are some 100,000 clones, with about 86% seen only once. The top ten clones comprise more than 2% of the sample.

Summary of the overall study and its limitations: HLA typing was unavailable for some donors at each locus, so association tests used only the typed subset. CMV serostatus was the only immune exposure information available for the cohort. The 87-base-pair reads could not distinguish some IMGT-functional V segments, including TRBV6-2 and TRBV6-3, so those segments were excluded. The sequencing pipeline was judged likely to have produced a cluster of highly shared sequence variants as a technical artifact. The classifier was reported to diagnose cytomegalovirus status with high specificity and sensitivity in both the original and validation cohorts. Linkage disequilibrium might explain the correlated functional status among segregating V segments, but an unknown experimental factor could not be excluded. Because counts were too low, seventeen rarely observed V segments, including chromosome 9 orphons, were left out of the earlier analysis of about 500 of the donors. This cohort had only TCR beta chains sequenced, and the lack of alpha or paired-chain data limited which features could be detected. Most CMV-associated TCR beta chains appeared to be HLA-restricted in a later analysis, and the HLA associations seemed to be driven largely by CMV exposure. Roughly uniform sequencing depth across donors was assumed in presence/absence analyses, although this assumption may not hold. In a later genetic analysis, a missense DCLRE1C variant was associated with V-gene and J-gene trimming of TCR beta chains, and the association was replicated in an independent cohort. A further reported finding was that TCR beta sequences accurately predicted the HLA-A and HLA-B alleles for most subjects in the first cohort. The study gave a list of 150 to 200 TCR beta chains associated with cytomegalovirus. In a later analysis, several top co-occurrence clusters were reported to appear linked to parvovirus B19, influenza, CMV and Epstein-Barr virus. At a false discovery rate of 0.05, a later analysis linked 15,000 to 20,000 TCR beta sequences to specific HLA alleles. Strong co-occurrence of HLA alleles, especially DR and DQ, made assigning TCR associations to individual alleles difficult. A later analysis found that HLA-associated TCR beta chains were more clonally expanded and had lower generation probabilities than equally common non-associated chains. In an earlier analysis of around 600 of the donors, most TCR beta V segments appeared in productive rearrangements about 90% or about 30% of the time, broadly matching IMGT annotations. The authors suggested that the approach could potentially be generalized to other disease states and immunological phenotypes. In vitro tests confirmed that a few of the cytomegalovirus-associated TCR beta chains recognize cytomegalovirus antigens. Compared with the approximately 700-donor mean, donors in an Asian-associated ancestry cluster had fewer N-insertions in productive TCRs, according to a later genetic analysis. While some public TCRs were present in many individuals, most TCR sequences turned up only very rarely across donors. A later analysis found that TCR association rates varied across HLA loci, with DRB1 alleles showing the most associated TCRs and HLA-C alleles the fewest.

The cohort was made up of 500 to 850 healthy bone marrow donors. At the time of sampling, all cohort members were nominally healthy, though unrecorded immune exposures were likely present. The donor tested CMV seronegative, placing the donor among the 352 seronegative members of the cohort. Every donor gave a peripheral blood sample, and the peripheral blood mononuclear cells from that sample were used for TCR beta sequencing. The Qiagen DNeasy Blood Extraction Kit was used to extract genomic DNA from the blood cell samples. Looking up the germline V gene (reference sequence) yields CDR1 PRHDT and CDR2 FYEKMQ. Germline trimming amounts to 0 bases on V and 1 base on J, with 11 as the count of junction bases outside the gene matches. The CDR3 goes from the cysteine to the phenylalanine over 18 residues. Left in the record is the CDR3 DNA by itself, 54 bases read in frame from the first base.

Sample: PBMCs. This clonotype was sampled from a young woman in good health and CMV-seronegative. The sequence links TRBV13 to TRBJ2-5; 7 bases in the junction line up with TRBD1. The CDR3 reads CASSLGTTYRGRQETQYF. The bases read TGTGCCAGCAGCTTAGGGACCACCTACAGGGGACGCCAAGAGACCCAGTACTTC.